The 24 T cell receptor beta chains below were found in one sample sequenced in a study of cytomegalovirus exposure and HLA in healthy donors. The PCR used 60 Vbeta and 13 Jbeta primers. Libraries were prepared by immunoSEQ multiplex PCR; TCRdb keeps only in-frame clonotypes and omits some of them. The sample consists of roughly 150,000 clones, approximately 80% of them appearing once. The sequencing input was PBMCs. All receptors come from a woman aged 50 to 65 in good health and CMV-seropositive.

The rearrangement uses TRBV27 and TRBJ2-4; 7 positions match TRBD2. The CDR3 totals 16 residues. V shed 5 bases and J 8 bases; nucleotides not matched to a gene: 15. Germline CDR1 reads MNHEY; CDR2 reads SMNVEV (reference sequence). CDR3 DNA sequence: TGTGCCAGCAGTACCGCGCGGGGGTTCCCTAGGCACATTCAGTACTTC. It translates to CASSTARGFPRHIQYF.

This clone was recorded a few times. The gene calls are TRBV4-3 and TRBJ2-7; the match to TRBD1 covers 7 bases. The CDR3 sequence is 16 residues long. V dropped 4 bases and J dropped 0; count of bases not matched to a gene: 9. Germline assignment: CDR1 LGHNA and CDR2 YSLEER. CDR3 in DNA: TGCGCCAGCAGCCGAGTGTCAGGGGGTCACTCCTACGAGCAGTACTTC. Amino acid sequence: CASSRVSGGHSYEQYF.

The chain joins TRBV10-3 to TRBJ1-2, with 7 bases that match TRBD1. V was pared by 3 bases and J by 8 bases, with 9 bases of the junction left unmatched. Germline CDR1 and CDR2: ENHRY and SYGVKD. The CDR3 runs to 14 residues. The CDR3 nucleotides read TGTGCCATCAGTGAAAGGGGGCAAGACGCGGGCTACACCTTC. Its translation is CAISERGQDAGYTF.

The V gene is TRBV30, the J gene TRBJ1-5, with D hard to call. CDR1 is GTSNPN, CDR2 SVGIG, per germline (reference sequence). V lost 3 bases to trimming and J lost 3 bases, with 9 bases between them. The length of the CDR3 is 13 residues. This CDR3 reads CAWSAGVNQPQHF. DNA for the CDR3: TGTGCCTGGAGCGCCGGGGTCAATCAGCCCCAGCATTTT.

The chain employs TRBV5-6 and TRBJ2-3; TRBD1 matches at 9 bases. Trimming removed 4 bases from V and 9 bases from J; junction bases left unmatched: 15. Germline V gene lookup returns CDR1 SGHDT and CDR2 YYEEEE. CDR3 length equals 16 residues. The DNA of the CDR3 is TGTGCCAGCAGCCTCTACAGGGGGCTAACAGCGACGACGCAGTATTTT. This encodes CASSLYRGLTATTQYF. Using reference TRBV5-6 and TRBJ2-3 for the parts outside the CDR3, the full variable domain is DAGVTQSPTHLIKTRGQQVTLRCSPKSGHDTVSWYQQALGQGPQFIFQYYEEEERQRGNFPDRFSGHQFPNYSSELNVNALLLGDSALYLCASSLYRGLTATTQYFGPGTRLTVL.

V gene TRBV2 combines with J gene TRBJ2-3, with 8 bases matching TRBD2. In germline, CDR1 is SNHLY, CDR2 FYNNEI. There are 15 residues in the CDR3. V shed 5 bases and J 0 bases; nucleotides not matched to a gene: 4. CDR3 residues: CASSPLAGSTDTQYF. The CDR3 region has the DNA TGTGCCAGCAGTCCCTTAGCGGGGAGCACAGATACGCAGTATTTT.

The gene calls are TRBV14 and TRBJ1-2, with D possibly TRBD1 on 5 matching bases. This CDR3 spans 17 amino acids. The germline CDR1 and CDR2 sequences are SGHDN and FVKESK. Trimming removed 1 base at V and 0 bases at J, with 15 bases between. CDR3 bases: TGTGCCAGCAGCCAAGCTCAGGGTGCAATTGCTAACTATGGCTACACCTTC. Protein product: CASSQAQGAIANYGYTF.

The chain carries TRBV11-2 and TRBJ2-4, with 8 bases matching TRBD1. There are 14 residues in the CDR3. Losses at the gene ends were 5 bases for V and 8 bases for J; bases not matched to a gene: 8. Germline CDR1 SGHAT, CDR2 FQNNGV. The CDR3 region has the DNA TGTGCCAGCAGCCAGCGACAGGGGCGGTACATTCAGTACTTC. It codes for CASSQRQGRYIQYF. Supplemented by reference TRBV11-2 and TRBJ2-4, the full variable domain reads EAGVAQSPRYKIIEKRQSVAFWCNPISGHATLYWYQQILGQGPKLLIQFQNNGVVDDSQLPKDRFSAERLKGVDSTLKIQPAKLEDSAVYLCASSQRQGRYIQYFGAGTRLSVL.

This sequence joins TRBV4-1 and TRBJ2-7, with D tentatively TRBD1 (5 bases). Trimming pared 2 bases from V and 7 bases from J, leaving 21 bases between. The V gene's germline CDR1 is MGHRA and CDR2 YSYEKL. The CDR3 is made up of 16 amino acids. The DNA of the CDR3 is TGCGCCAGCAGCCAACTCCTGTCGCCGCCAGGGCGGGAGCAGTACTTC. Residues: CASSQLLSPPGREQYF.

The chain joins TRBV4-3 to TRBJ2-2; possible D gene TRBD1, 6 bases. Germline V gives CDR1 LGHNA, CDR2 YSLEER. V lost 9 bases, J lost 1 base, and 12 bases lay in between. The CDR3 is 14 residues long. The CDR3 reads CASRMDRNTGELFF. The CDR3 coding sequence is TGCGCCAGTAGGATGGACAGGAACACCGGGGAGCTGTTTTTT.

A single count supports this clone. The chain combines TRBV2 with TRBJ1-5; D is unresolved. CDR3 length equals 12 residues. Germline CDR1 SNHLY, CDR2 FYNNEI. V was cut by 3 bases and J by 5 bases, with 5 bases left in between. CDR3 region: CASSDRHQPQHF. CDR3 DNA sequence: TGTGCCAGCAGTGACAGGCATCAGCCCCAGCATTTT.

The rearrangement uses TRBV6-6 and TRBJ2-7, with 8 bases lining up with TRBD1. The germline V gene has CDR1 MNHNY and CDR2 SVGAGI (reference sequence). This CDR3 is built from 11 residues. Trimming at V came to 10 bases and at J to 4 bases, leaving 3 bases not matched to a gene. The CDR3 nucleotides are TGTGCCACAGGGGGCAAGTACGAGCAGTACTTC. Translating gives CATGGKYEQYF.

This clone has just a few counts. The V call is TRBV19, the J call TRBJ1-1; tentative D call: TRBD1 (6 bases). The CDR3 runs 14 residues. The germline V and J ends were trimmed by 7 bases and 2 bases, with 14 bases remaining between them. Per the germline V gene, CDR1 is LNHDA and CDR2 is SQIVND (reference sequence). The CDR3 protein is CASMNRERNTEAFF. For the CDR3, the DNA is TGTGCCAGTATGAACAGGGAAAGAAACACTGAAGCTTTCTTT.

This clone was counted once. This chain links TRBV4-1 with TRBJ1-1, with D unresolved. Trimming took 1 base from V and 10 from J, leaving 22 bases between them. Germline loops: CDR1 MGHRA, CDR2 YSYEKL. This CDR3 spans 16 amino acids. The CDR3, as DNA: TGCGCCAGCAGCCAAGGGTTGAGGATATCGATTGAAGGAGCTTTCTTT. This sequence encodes CASSQGLRISIEGAFF.

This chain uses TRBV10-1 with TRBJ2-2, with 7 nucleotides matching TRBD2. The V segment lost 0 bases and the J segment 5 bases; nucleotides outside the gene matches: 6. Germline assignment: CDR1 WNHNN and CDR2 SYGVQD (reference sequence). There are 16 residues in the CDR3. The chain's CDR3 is CASSESTTGGTGELFF. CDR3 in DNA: TGCGCCAGCAGTGAGTCGACGACCGGGGGGACCGGGGAGCTGTTTTTT.

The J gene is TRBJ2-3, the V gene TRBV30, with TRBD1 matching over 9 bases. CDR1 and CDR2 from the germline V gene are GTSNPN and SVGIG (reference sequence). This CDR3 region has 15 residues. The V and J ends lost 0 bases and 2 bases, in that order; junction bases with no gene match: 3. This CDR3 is CAWSVGTGLTDTQYF. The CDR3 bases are TGTGCCTGGAGTGTTGGGACAGGGCTCACAGATACGCAGTATTTT.

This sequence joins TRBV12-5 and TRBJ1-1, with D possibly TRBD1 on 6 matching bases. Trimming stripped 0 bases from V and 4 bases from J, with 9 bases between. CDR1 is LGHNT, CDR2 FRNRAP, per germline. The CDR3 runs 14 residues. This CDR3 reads CASGLVLRGTEAFF. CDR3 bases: TGTGCTAGTGGTTTGGTACTCAGGGGCACTGAAGCTTTCTTT.

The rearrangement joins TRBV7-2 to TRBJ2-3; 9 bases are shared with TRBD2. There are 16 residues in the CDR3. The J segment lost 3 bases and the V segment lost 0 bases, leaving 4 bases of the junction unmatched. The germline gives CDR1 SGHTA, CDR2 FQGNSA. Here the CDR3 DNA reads TGTGCCAGCAGCTTAGCGGGGCGGGGGGGGACAGATACGCAGTATTTT. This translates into CASSLAGRGGTDTQYF.

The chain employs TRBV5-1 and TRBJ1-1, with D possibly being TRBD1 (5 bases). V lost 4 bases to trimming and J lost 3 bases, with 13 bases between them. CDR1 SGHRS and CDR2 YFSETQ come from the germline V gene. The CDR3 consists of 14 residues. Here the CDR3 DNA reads TGCGCCAGCAGCGGAACCTACAGGCACACTGAAGCTTTCTTT. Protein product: CASSGTYRHTEAFF.

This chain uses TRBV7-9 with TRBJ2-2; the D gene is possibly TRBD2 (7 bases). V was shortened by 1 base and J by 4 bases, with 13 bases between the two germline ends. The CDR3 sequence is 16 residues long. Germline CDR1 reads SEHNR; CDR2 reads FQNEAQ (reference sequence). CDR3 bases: TGTGCCAGCAGCTTAGGTCGCGGGGGCCTCACCGGGGAGCTGTTTTTT. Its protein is CASSLGRGGLTGELFF.

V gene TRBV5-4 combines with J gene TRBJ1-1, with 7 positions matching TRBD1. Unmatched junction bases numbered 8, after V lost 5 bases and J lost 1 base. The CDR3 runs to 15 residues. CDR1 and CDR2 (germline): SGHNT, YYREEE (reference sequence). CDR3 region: CASSFRGQKNTEAFF. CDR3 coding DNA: TGTGCCAGCAGTTTTCGGGGACAGAAGAACACTGAAGCTTTCTTT.

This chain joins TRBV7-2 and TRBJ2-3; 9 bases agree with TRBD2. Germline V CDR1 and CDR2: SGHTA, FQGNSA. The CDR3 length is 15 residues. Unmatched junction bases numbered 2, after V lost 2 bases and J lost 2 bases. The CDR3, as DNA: TGTGCCAGCAGCTTATCTAGCGGGGCCACAGATACGCAGTATTTT. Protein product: CASSLSSGATDTQYF.

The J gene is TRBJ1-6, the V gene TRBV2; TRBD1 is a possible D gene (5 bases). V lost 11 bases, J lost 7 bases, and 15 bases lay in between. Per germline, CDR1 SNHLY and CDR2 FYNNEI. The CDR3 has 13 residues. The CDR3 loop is CAGGYTENSPLHF. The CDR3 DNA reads TGTGCCGGGGGGTACACGGAAAATTCACCCCTCCACTTT.

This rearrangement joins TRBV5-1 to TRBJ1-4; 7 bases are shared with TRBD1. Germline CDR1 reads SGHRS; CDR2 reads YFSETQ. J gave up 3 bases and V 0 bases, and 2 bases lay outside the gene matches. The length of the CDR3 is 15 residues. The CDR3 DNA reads TGCGCCAGCAGCTTGGAGGGGGCGCCTAATGAAAAACTGTTTTTT. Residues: CASSLEGAPNEKLFF.